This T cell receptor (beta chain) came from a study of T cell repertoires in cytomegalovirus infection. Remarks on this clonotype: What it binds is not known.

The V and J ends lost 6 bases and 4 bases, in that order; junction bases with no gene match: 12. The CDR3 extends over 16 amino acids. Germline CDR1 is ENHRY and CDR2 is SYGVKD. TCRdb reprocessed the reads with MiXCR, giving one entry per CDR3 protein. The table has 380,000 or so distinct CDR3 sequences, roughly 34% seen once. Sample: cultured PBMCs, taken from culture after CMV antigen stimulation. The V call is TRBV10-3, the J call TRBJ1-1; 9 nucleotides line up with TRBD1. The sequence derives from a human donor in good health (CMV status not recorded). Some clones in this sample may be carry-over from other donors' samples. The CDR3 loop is CAISPSQGAGVTEAFF. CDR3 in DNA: TGTGCCATCAGCCCCTCACAGGGGGCTGGTGTCACTGAAGCTTTCTTT.